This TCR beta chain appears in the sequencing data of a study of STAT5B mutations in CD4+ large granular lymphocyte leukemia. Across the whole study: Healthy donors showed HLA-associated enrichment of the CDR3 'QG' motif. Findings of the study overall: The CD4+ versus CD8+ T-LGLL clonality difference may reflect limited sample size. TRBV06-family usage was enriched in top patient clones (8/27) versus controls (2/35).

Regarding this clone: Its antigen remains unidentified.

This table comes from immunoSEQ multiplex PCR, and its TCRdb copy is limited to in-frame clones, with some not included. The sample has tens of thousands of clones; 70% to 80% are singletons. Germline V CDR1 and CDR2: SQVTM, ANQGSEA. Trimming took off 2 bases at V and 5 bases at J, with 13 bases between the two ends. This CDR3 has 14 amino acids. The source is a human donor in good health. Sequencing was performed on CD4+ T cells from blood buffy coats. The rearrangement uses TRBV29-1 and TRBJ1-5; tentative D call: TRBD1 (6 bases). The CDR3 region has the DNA TGCAGCGTTGAATTGTACAGGGCGGATCAGCCCCAGCATTTT. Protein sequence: CSVELYRADQPQHF.